The 4 T cell receptor beta chains below come from one sample, sequenced in a study of siplizumab effects on memory and regulatory T cells. TCRdb keeps only in-frame clones here, not all; method: immunoSEQ multiplex PCR. This table holds more than 45,000 clones, around 97% found once. The sequenced material came from naive CD4+ T cells sorted from blood. These receptors all come from a human donor in good health.

The chain recombines TRBV5-4 with TRBJ2-7; 10 bases align to TRBD1. This CDR3 comprises 13 residues. Germline assignment: CDR1 SGHNT and CDR2 YYREEE (reference sequence). V shed 5 bases, J shed 4 bases, and the junction held 3 bases outside the gene matches. CDR3 DNA: TGTGCCAGCAGGGAGGGACAGGGGTACGAGCAGTACTTC. Encoded protein: CASREGQGYEQYF.

The V gene is TRBV7-9, the J gene TRBJ2-6, with D unresolved. Deletions cut 5 bases from V and 0 bases from J, with 14 bases between. CDR3 length equals 17 residues. Germline V lookup: CDR1 SEHNR, CDR2 FQNEAQ (reference sequence). Here the CDR3 DNA reads TGTGCCAGCAGCCCGCAACTCCCCGGCTCTGGGGCCAACGTCCTGACTTTC. This encodes CASSPQLPGSGANVLTF.

The chain couples TRBV7-2 to TRBJ2-3, with D perhaps TRBD1 (5 bases). Trimming removed 2 bases at V and 5 bases at J, with 14 bases between. Germline V CDR1 and CDR2: SGHTA, FQGNSA. The CDR3 contains 15 residues. The CDR3 protein is CASSLWAGQLDTQYF. In DNA, the CDR3 is TGTGCCAGCAGCTTATGGGCAGGGCAATTAGATACGCAGTATTTT.

The CDR3 DNA follows: TGTGCCAGCAGTTACTCGGGGACTAGTGGGACAGATACGCAGTATTTT. Translating it yields CASSYSGTSGTDTQYF. V is TRBV6-5 and J is TRBJ2-3; 8 bases are shared with TRBD2. The CDR3 covers 16 residues. Germline V gives CDR1 MNHEY, CDR2 SVGAGI. J gave up 3 bases and V 0 bases, and 5 bases lay outside the gene matches.